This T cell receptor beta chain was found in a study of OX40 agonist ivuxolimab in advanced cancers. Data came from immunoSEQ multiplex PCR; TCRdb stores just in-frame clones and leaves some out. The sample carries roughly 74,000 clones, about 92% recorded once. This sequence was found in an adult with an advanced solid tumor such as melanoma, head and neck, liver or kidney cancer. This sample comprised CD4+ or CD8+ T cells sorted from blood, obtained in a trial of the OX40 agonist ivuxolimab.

The CDR3 loop is CASSQDWRAGTEAFF. The CDR3 DNA reads as TGTGCCAGCAGCCAAGATTGGAGGGCAGGCACTGAAGCTTTCTTT. The chain carries TRBV4-2 and TRBJ1-1; D not resolved. This CDR3 comprises 15 residues. The V end was cut by 0 bases, the J end by 4 bases, with 12 bases between. Germline CDR1 LGHNA, CDR2 YNFKEQ.